This record concerns one T cell receptor (beta chain) sequence. Antigen unknown. These data are taken from a study of cytomegalovirus exposure and HLA in healthy donors. Overall study findings and caveats: Rare TCR sequences predominated, though certain public TCRs were found in many donors. A later analysis linked some 18,000 TCR beta sequences to HLA alleles at 0.05 false discovery rate. In vitro, three CMV-associated chains proved specific for CMV antigens.

The CDR3 loop spans 15 amino acids. V was clipped by 0 bases and J by 6 bases; unmatched bases: 3. Germline CDR1 is SGHDT and CDR2 is YYEEEE. 13 Jbeta primers and 60 Vbeta primers were used for the PCR. Profiling relied on immunoSEQ multiplex PCR, and the TCRdb table lists in-frame clones only, not all of them. The sample has 70,000 to 90,000 clones, 65% to 80% seen once. Donors in the study were healthy people who gave bone marrow. The specimen sequenced was PBMCs. This chain uses TRBV5-6 with TRBJ2-1; TRBD2 aligns across 10 bases. This clonotype was obtained from a man between 60 and 75 years old in good health and CMV-seronegative. CDR3 loop: CASSLGLAGVNEQFF. Written as DNA, the CDR3 is TGTGCCAGCAGCTTGGGCCTAGCGGGGGTCAATGAGCAGTTCTTC.